The entry that follows covers one T cell receptor beta chain sequence. The antigen is not known. The CDR3 consists of 11 residues. Germline assignment: CDR1 SQVTM and CDR2 ANQGSEA. The ends were cut back, 6 bases at V and 1 base at J, with 5 bases in the middle. Each donor was nominally healthy when sampled (though unrecorded immune exposures were likely). No record was made of this donor's CMV serostatus. The data were taken from a study of cytomegalovirus exposure and HLA in healthy donors. In the PCR, 60 Vbeta and 13 Jbeta primers were used. Generated by immunoSEQ multiplex PCR, the TCRdb table keeps only in-frame clones and is missing some. This sample's clone table lists tens of thousands of clones. Study-wide findings and caveats: In a later analysis, common viral pathogens appeared linked to several of the most significant clusters. Researchers counted some 150 TCR beta chains as cytomegalovirus-associated.

The V call is TRBV29-1, the J call TRBJ2-3; the D is unclear. The source of this sequence is a human donor in good health. What was sequenced was PBMCs. Here the CDR3 reads CSVSGTDTQYF. The CDR3 DNA reads as TGCAGCGTCTCGGGCACAGATACGCAGTATTTT.